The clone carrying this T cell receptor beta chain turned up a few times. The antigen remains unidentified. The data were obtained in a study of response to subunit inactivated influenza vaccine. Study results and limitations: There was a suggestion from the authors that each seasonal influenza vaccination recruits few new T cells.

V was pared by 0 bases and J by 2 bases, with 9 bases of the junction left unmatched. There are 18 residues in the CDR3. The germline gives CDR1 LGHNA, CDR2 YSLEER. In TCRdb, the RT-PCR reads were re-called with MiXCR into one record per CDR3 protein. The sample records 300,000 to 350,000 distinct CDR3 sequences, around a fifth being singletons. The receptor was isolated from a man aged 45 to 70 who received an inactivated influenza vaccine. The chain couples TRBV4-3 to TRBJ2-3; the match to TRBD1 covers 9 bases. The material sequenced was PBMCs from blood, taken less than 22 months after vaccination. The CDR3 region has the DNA TGCGCCAGCAGCCAAGAGAGGCACCGGGACAGGGACACAGATACGCAGTATTTT. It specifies CASSQERHRDRDTDTQYF.